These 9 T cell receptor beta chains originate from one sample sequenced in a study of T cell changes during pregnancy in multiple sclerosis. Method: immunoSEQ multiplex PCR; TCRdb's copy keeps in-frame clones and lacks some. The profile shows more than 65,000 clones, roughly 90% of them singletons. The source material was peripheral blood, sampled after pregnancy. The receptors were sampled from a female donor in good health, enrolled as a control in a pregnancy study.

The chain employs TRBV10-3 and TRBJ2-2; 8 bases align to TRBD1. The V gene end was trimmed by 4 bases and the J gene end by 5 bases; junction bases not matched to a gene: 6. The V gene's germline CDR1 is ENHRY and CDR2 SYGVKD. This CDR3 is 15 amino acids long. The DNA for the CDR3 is TGTGCCATCAGTGGGACAGGGAGTGGGACCGGGGAGCTGTTTTTT. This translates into CAISGTGSGTGELFF.

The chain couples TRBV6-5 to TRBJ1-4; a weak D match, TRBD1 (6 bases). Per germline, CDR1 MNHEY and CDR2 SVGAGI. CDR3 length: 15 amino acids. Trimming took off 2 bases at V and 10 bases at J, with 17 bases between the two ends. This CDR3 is CASSYIGTSRGKLFF. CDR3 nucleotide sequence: TGTGCCAGCAGTTACATCGGGACATCCCGGGGAAAACTGTTTTTT.

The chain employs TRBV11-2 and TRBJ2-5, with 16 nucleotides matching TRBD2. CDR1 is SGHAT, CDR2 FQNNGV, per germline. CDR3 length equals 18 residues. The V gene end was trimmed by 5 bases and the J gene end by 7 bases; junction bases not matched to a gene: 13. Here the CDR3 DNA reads TGTGCCAGCAGCCCGAGGGGGACTAGCGGGGGGGCCTGGGGGACCCAGTACTTC. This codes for CASSPRGTSGGAWGTQYF. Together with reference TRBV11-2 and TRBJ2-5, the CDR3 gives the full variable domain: EAGVAQSPRYKIIEKRQSVAFWCNPISGHATLYWYQQILGQGPKLLIQFQNNGVVDDSQLPKDRFSAERLKGVDSTLKIQPAKLEDSAVYLCASSPRGTSGGAWGTQYFGPGTRLLVL.

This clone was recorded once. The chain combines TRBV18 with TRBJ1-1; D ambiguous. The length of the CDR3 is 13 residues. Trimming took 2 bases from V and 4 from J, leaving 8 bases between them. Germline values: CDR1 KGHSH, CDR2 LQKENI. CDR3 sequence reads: CASSPSAGTEAFF. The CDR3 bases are TGTGCCAGCTCACCATCAGCGGGCACTGAAGCTTTCTTT.

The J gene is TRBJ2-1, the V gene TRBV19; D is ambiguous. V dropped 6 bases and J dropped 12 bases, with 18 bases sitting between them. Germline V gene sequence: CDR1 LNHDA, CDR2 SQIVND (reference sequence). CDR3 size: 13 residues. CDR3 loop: CASSLLTVNWQFF. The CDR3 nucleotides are TGTGCCAGTAGCCTTTTGACTGTGAATTGGCAGTTCTTC.

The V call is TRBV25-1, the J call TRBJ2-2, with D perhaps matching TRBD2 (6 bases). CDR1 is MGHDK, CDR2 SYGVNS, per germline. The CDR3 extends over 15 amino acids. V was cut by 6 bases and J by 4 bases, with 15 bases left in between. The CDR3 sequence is CASRGPGEATGELFF. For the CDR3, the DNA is TGTGCCAGCAGGGGTCCGGGGGAGGCCACCGGGGAGCTGTTTTTT.

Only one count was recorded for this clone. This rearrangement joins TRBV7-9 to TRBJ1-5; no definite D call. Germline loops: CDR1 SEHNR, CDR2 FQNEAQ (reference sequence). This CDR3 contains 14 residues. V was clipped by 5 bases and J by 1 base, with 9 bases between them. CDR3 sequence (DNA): TGTGCCAGCAGCCGGGATATAAGCAATCAGCCCCAGCATTTT. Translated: CASSRDISNQPQHF.

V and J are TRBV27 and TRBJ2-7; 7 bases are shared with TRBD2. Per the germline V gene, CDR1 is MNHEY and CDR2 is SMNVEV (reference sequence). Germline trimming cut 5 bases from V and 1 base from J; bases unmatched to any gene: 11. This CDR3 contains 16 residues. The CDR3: CASSPLDSGPSYEQYF. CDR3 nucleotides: TGTGCCAGCAGTCCCTTGGATAGCGGGCCTTCCTACGAGCAGTACTTC.

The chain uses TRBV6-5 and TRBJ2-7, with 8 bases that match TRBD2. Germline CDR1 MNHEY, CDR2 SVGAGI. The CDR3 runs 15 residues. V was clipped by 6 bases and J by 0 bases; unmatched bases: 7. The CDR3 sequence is CASSPLTSGSYEQYF. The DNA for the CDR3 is TGTGCCAGCAGCCCCCTTACTAGCGGCTCCTACGAGCAGTACTTC.